Below, one TCR beta chain is given with its context. Its cognate antigen is unknown. Assay: immunoSEQ multiplex PCR; the TCRdb copy retains only in-frame clones and omits some. This sample has around 2.1 million clones, with roughly 91% found just once. Naive CD8 populations comprised CD45RO-negative cells positively selected for CCR7, excluding terminally differentiated effector memory CD45RA+ cells. The data are from a study of shared clonotypes between healthy human individuals. Study-wide results and limits: Rarefaction demonstrated incomplete sorted-subset sequencing despite large depth.

Losses at the gene ends were 0 bases for V and 0 bases for J; bases not matched to a gene: 9. This CDR3 is built from 19 residues. The germline V gene encodes CDR1 GTSNPN and CDR2 SVGIG (reference sequence). The chain is built from TRBV30 and TRBJ2-1, with TRBD2 matching over 12 bases. This receptor was taken from a man between 18 and 29 years old in good health. Some clones in this sample may be carry-over from other donors' samples. The material sequenced was naive CD8+ T cells from PBMCs. CDR3 sequence reads: CAWSVTGLAGRLSYNEQFF. The CDR3 DNA sequence: TGTGCCTGGAGTGTAACTGGACTAGCGGGAAGACTCTCCTACAATGAGCAGTTCTTC.